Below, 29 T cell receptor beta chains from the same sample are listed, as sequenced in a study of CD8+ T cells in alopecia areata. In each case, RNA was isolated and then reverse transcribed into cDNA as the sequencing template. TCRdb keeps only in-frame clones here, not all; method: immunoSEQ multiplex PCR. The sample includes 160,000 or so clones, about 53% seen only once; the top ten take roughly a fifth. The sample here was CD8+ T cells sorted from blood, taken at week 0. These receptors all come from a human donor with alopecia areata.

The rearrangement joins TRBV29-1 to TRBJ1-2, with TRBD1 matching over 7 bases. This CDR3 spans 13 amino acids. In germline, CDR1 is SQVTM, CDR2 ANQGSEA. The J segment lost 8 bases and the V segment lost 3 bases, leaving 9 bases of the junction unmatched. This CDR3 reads CSVDTQGDRGYTF. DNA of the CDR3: TGCAGCGTTGACACCCAGGGGGATCGGGGCTACACCTTC. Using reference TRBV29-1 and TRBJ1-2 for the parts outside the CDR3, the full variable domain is SAVISQKPSRDICQRGTSLTIQCQVDSQVTMMFWYRQQPGQSLTLIATANQGSEATYESGFVIDKFPISRPNLTFSTLTVSNMSPEDSSIYLCSVDTQGDRGYTFGSGTRLTVV.

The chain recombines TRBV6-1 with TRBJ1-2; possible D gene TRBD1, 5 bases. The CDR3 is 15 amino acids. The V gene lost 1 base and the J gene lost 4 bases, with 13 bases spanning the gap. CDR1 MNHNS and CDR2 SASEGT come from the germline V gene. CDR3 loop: CASSEGVKGSYGYTF. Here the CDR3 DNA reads TGTGCCAGCAGTGAAGGAGTGAAGGGGTCCTATGGCTACACCTTC.

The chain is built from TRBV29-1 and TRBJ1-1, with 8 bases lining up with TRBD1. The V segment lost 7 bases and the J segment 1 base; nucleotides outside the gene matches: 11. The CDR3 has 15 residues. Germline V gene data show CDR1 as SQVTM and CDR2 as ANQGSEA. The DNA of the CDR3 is TGCAGCGCCCACAGCAGGGGGCCGGGGAACACTGAAGCTTTCTTT. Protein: CSAHSRGPGNTEAFF.

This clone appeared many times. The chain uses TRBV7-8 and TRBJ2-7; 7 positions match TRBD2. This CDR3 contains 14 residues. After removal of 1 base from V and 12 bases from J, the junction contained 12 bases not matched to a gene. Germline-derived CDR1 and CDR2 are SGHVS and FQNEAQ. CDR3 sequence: CASSLERDGRVAYF. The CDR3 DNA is TGTGCCAGCAGCTTAGAGCGGGACGGTCGAGTTGCGTACTTC.

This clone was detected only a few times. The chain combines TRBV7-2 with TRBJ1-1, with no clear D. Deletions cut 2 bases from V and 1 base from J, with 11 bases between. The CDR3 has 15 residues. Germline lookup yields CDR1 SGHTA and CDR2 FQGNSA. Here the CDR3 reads CASSLSGRANTEAFF. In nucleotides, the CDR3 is TGTGCCAGCAGCTTAAGCGGTCGGGCGAACACTGAAGCTTTCTTT.

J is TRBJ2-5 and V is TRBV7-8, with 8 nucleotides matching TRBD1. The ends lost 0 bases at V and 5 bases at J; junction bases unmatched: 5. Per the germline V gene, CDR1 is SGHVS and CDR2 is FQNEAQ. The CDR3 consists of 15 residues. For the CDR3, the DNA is TGTGCCAGCAGCTTAGCGGCAGGGGGCCGGGAGACCCAGTACTTC. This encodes CASSLAAGGRETQYF. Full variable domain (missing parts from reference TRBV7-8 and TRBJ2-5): GAGVSQSPRYKVAKRGQDVALRCDPISGHVSLFWYQQALGQGPEFLTYFQNEAQLDKSGLPSDRFFAERPEGSVSTLKIQRTQQEDSAVYLCASSLAAGGRETQYFGPGTRLLVL.

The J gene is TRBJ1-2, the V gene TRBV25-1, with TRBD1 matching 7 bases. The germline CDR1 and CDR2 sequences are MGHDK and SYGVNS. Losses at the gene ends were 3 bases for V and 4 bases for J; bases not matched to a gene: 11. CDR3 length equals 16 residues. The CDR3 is CASSEGGDSALYGYTF. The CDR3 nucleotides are TGTGCCAGCAGTGAGGGTGGGGACAGTGCCCTCTATGGCTACACCTTC.

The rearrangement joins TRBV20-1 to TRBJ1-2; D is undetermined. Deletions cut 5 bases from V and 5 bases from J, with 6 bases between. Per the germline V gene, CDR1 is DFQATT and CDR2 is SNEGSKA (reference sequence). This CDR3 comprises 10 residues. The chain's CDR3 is CSAYFYGYTF. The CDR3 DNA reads TGCAGTGCTTACTTTTATGGCTACACCTTC.

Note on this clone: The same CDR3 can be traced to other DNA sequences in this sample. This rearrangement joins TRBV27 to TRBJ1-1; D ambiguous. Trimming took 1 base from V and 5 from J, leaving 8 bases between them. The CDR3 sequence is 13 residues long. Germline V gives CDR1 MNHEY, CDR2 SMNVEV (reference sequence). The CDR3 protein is CASSLLGGTEAFF. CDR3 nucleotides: TGTGCCAGCAGTTTATTAGGTGGGACTGAAGCTTTCTTT.

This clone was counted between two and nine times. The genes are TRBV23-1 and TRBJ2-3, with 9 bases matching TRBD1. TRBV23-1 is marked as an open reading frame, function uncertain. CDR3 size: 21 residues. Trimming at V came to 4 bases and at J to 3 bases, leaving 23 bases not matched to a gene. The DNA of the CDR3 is TGCGCCAGCAGTCTGGGACGCCTTCGGACAGGGGAGTGGGATTGGACAGATACGCAGTATTTT. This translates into CASSLGRLRTGEWDWTDTQYF.

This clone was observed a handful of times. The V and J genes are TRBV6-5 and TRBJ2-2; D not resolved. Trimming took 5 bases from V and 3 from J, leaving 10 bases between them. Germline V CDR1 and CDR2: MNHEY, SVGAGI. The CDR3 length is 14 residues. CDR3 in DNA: TGTGCCAGCAGTGATGGGCATCACACCGGGGAGCTGTTTTTT. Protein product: CASSDGHHTGELFF.

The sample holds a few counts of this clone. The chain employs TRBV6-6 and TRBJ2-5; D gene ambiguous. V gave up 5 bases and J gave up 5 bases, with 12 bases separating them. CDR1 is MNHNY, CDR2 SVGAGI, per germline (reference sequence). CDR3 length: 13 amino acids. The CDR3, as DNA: TGTGCCAGCAGTCCGCAGGCCGAGGAGACCCAGTACTTC. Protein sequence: CASSPQAEETQYF.

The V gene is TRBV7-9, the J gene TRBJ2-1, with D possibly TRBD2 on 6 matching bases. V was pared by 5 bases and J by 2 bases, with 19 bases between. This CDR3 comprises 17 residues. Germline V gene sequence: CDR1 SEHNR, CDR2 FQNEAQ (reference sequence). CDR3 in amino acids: CASSARGGRAAYNEQFF. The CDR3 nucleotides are TGTGCCAGCAGCGCCCGGGGAGGCAGAGCAGCCTACAATGAGCAGTTCTTC. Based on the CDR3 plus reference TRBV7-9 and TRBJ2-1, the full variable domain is DTGVSQNPRHKITKRGQNVTFRCDPISEHNRLYWYRQTLGQGPEFLTYFQNEAQLEKSRLLSDRFSAERPKGSFSTLEIQRTEQGDSAMYLCASSARGGRAAYNEQFFGPGTRLTVL.

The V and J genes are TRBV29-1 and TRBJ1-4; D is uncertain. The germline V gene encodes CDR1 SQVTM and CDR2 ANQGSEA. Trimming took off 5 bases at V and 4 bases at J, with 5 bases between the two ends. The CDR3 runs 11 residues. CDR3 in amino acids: CSVTSNEKLFF. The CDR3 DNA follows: TGCAGCGTTACGAGTAATGAAAAACTGTTTTTT.

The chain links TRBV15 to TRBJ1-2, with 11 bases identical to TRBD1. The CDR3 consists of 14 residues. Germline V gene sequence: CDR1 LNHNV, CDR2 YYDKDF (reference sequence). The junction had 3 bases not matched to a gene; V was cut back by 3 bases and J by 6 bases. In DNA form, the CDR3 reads TGTGCCACCAGCAGTCCGGGACAGGGGGATGGCTACACCTTC. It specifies CATSSPGQGDGYTF.

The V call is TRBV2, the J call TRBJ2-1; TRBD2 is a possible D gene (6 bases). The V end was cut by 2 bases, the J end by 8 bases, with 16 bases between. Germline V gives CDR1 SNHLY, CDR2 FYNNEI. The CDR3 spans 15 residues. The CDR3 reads CASSEHGGASDEQFF. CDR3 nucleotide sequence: TGTGCCAGCAGTGAACACGGCGGGGCCTCCGATGAGCAGTTCTTC. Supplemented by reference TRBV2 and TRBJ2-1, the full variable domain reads EPEVTQTPSHQVTQMGQEVILRCVPISNHLYFYWYRQILGQKVEFLVSFYNNEISEKSEIFDDQFSVERPDGSNFTLKIRSTKLEDSAMYFCASSEHGGASDEQFFGPGTRLTVL.

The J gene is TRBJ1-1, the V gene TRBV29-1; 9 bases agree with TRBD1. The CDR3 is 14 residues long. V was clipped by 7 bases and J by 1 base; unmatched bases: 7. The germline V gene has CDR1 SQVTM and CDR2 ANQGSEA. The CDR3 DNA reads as TGCAGCGCCTGGGGACAGGGATGGAACACTGAAGCTTTCTTT. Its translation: CSAWGQGWNTEAFF.

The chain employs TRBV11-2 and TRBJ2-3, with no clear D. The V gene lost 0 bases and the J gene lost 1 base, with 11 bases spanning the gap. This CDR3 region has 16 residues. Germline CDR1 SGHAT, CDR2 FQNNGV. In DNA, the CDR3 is TGTGCCAGCAGCTTAGATGGGTCCTTCCGCACAGATACGCAGTATTTT. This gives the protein CASSLDGSFRTDTQYF. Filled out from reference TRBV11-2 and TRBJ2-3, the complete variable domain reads EAGVAQSPRYKIIEKRQSVAFWCNPISGHATLYWYQQILGQGPKLLIQFQNNGVVDDSQLPKDRFSAERLKGVDSTLKIQPAKLEDSAVYLCASSLDGSFRTDTQYFGPGTRLTVL.

The CDR3 region has the DNA TGTGCCAGTGGACTAGCCCCCGGGGAGCTGTTTTTT. It codes for CASGLAPGELFF. This chain joins TRBV19 and TRBJ2-2; 8 positions agree with TRBD2. J gave up 6 bases and V 8 bases, and 2 bases lay outside the gene matches. The V gene's germline CDR1 is LNHDA and CDR2 SQIVND (reference sequence). The CDR3 sequence is 12 residues long.

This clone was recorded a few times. The CDR3 reads CASSRGANTEAFF. As DNA, the CDR3 is TGTGCCAGCAGCCGGGGGGCGAACACTGAAGCTTTCTTT. V is TRBV7-9 and J is TRBJ1-1; the D gene is possibly TRBD1 (6 bases). Trimming cost V 5 bases and J 1 base, with 8 bases left between them. Per germline, CDR1 SEHNR and CDR2 FQNEAQ (reference sequence). The CDR3 is 13 amino acids.

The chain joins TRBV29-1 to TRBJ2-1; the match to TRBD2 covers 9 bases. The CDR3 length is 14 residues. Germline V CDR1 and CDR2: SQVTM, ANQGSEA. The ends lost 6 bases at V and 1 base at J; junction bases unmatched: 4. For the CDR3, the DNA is TGCAGCGTGCCTAGCGGGGAATCCTACAATGAGCAGTTCTTC. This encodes CSVPSGESYNEQFF.

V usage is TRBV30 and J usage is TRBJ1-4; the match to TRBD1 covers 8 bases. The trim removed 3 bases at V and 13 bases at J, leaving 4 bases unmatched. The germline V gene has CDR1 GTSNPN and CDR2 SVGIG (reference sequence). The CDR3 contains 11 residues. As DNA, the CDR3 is TGTGCCTGGAGCGATACAGGGGGACTGTTTTTT. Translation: CAWSDTGGLFF.

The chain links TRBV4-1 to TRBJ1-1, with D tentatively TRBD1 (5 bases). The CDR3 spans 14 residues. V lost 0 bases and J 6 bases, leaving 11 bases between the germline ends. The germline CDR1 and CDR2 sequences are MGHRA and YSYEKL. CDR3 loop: CASSQDEGIPEAFF. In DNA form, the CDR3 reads TGCGCCAGCAGCCAAGATGAGGGGATCCCTGAAGCTTTCTTT.

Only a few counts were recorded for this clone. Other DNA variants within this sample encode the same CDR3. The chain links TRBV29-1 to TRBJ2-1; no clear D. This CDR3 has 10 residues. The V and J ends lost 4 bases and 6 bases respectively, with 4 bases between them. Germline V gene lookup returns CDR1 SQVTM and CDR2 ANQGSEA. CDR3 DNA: TGCAGCGTTGTTCTCAATGAGCAGTTCTTC. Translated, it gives CSVVLNEQFF.

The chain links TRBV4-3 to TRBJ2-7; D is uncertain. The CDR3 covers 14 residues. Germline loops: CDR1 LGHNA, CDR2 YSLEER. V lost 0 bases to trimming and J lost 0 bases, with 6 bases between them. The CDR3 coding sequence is TGCGCCAGCAGCCAAGATAGCCGCTCCTACGAGCAGTACTTC. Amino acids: CASSQDSRSYEQYF.

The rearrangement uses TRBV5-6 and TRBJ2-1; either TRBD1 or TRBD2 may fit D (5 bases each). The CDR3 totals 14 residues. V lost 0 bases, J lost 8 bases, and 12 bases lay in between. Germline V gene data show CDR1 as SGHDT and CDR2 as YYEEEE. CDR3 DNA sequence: TGTGCCAGCAGCTTGGGAGGCGTGGGGGATGAGCAGTTCTTC. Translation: CASSLGGVGDEQFF.

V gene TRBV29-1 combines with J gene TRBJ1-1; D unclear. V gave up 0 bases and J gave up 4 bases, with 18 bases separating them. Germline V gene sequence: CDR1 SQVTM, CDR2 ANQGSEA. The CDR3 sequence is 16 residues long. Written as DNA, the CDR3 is TGCAGCGTTGAAGATCCTTATAAGGAGGGTCCCACTGAAGCTTTCTTT. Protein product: CSVEDPYKEGPTEAFF.

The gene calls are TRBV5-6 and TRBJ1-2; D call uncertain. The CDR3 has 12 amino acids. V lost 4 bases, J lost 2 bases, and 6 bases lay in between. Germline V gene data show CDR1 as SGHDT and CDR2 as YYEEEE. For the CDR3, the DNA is TGTGCCAGCAGCCAGACGAACTATGGCTACACCTTC. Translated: CASSQTNYGYTF.

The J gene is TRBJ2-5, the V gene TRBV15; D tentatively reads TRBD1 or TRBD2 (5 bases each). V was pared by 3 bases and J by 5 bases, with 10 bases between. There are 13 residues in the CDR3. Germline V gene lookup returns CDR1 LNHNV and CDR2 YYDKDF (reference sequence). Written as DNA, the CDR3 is TGTGCCACCAGCAGTCCGGGGCGGGAGACCCAGTACTTC. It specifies CATSSPGRETQYF.